Given below is one T cell receptor (beta chain) in context. Its antigen is not identified. This sample is drawn from a study of T cell responses to AZD1222 COVID-19 vaccine. Study findings and constraints: Repertoire sampling happened only post peak T cell response.

Sequencing was performed with immunoSEQ multiplex PCR; in TCRdb, only in-frame clones are kept and a portion is missing. In the table there are 95,000 to 150,000 clones, 75% to 90% of which are singletons. Germline values: CDR1 MDHEN, CDR2 SYDVKM. V shed 3 bases and J shed 2 bases, with 20 bases lying between them. The CDR3 loop spans 17 amino acids. The chain has TRBV28 and TRBJ2-7, with D maybe TRBD1 (7 bases). The specimen comprised peripheral blood, sampled on day 0 of AZD1222 vaccination. The sequence derives from an adult in good health. CDR3 DNA sequence: TGTGCCAGCAGTTTTGAGGAGCGGGCCAGGGGGGCCTACGAGCAGTACTTC. Translated, it gives CASSFEERARGAYEQYF. Full variable domain (missing parts from reference TRBV28 and TRBJ2-7): DVKVTQSSRYLVKRTGEKVFLECVQDMDHENMFWYRQDPGLGLRLIYFSYDVKMKEKGDIPEGYSVSREKKERFSLILESASTNQTSMYLCASSFEERARGAYEQYFGPGTRLTVT.